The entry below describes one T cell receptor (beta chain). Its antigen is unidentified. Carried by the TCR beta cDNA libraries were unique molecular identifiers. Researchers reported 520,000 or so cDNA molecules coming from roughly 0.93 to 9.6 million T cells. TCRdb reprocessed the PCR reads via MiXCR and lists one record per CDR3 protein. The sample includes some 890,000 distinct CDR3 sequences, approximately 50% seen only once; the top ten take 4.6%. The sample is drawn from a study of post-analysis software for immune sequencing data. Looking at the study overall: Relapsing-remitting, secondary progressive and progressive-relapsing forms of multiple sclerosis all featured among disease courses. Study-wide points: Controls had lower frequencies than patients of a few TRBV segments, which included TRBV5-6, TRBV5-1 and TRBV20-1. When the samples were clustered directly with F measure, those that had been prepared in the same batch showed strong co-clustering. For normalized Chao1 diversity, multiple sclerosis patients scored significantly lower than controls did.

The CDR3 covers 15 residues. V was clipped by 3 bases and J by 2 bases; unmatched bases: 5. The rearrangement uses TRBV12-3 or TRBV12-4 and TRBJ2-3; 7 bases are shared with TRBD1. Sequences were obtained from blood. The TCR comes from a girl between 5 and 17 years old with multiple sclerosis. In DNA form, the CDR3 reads TGTGCCAGCAGTTTGAGGGGGCCAAACACAGATACGCAGTATTTT. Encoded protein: CASSLRGPNTDTQYF.